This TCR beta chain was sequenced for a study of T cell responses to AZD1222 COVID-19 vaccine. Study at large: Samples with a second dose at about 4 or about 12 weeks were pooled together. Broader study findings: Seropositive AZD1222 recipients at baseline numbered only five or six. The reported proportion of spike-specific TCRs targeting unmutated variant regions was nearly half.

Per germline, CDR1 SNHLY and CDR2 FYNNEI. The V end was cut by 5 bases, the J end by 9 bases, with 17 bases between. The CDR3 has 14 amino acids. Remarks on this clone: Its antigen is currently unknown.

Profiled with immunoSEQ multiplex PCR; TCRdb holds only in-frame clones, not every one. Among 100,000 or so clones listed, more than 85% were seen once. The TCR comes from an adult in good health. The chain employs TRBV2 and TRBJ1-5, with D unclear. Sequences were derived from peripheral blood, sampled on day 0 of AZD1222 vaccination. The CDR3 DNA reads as TGTGCCAGCAGTTTGATGAGTCTGGGAGCGCCCCAGCATTTT. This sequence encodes CASSLMSLGAPQHF.